This TCR beta chain was documented in a study of T cells in Graves' hyperthyroidism and ophthalmopathy. Regions amplified from RNA transcripts were the TCR beta CDR3 regions. In the first-round RT-PCR of the TCR CDR3, the HTBI primer set was used. Each CDR3 protein is one row after TCRdb ran MiXCR on the multiplex PCR reads. Among 300,000 to 450,000 distinct CDR3 sequences, more than 12% were seen once, and the ten largest hold 30% to 35%. This clonotype was seen only a few times. The CDR3 extends over 18 amino acids. J gave up 6 bases and V 2 bases, and 10 bases lay outside the gene matches. V gene TRBV12-3 or TRBV12-4 combines with J gene TRBJ2-1; 13 nucleotides line up with TRBD2. Input material: blood. This receptor was obtained from a woman aged 25 to 39 with Graves' hyperthyroidism. The CDR3: CASSLSLVTSGRANEQFF. DNA of the CDR3: TGTGCCAGCAGTTTATCTCTCGTTACTAGCGGGAGGGCCAATGAGCAGTTCTTC.